A selection of T cell receptor beta chains follows, all from one sample in a study of blood T cell repertoires in COVID-19. The table came from immunoSEQ multiplex PCR; TCRdb's copy has only in-frame clones and leaves some out. This table has about 360,000 clones, about 90% appearing once. The specimen was PBMCs or T cells enriched from blood (not recorded which). All receptors come from a man aged 25 to 40 who had recovered from COVID-19. The conserved cysteine and the conserved F or W are not part of the CDR3 here. A D gene is named only where the DNA matches it firmly.

V,D,CDR3
TRBV9,TRBD1,ASSVGEGTGLGYT
TRBV19,.,ASNQATGQNYGYT
TRBV7-2,.,ASSLAGGAIYYEQY
TRBV5-4,TRBD1,ASAAGRGRSMNTEAF
TRBV4-1,TRBD1,ASSAGQGPYGYT
TRBV18,TRBD1,ASSPLGQPNTEAF
TRBV11-2,TRBD1,ASSLGPGQGYEQY
TRBV9,TRBD2,ASSVRGLAGEYEQY
TRBV10-3,TRBD1,AIRGDSPNQPQH
TRBV4-1,TRBD2,ASSPPGGVETQY
TRBV30,.,AWSGQMNTEAF
TRBV7-2,.,ASSPPANTQY
TRBV9,TRBD1,ASSVGQGNYEQY
TRBV30,TRBD1,AWREQGARTGELF
TRBV7-2,TRBD1,ASSTNRGVDEQY
TRBV4-1,TRBD1,ASSQDLGVGQGANSPLH
TRBV10-2,TRBD1,ASGNRGRSPLH
TRBV4-2,TRBD2,ASSQAGAASGVYEQY
TRBV19,.,ASSPMSRGDIQPQH
TRBV4-1,.,ASSQLGVDLGKNIQY
TRBV19,.,ASSTDRYYGYT
TRBV25-1,TRBD1,ASQETGANQPQH
TRBV18,.,ASSPRAGDQPQH
TRBV7-9,.,ASSPGSAEAF
TRBV25-1,.,ASSFVYTDTQY
TRBV30,.,AWMAYNSPLH
TRBV9,TRBD1,ASSVVGTAKTGELF
TRBV15,.,ATSTGSTEAF
TRBV18,.,ASSPDSYEQY
TRBV10-3,TRBD1,AITDREVNYGYT
TRBV12-5,.,ASGFVHLDSLHSNQPQH
TRBV6-1,TRBD1,ASSEALGQGGNEQF
TRBV9,TRBD2,ASSVFSGGAYEQY
TRBV25-1,.,ASGKTAMNTEAF
TRBV12-5,.,ASTGQTVGNQPQH
TRBV7-8,TRBD1,ASSLPPGQLEDEQF
TRBV6-5,.,ASSYHTSNYGYT
TRBV5-6,.,ASSYSSYNEQF
TRBV19,.,ASSILASDEKLF
TRBV20-1,.,SASTRADYGYT
TRBV28,TRBD2,ASSIAGAYEQY
TRBV24-1,TRBD1,ATSDLGTVRGETQY
TRBV3-1/TRBV3-2,TRBD2,ASSPIIAGGFYEQY
TRBV7-2,.,ASSAGNSNYGYT
TRBV5-1,TRBD1,ASSVGQGGSNEKLF
TRBV27,TRBD1,ASSFAGGNYGYT